These 4 T cell receptor beta chains were sequenced from one sample in a study of identifying expanded T cells in peripheral blood (dated by TCRdb to about 2019). Libraries were built with the immunoSEQ multiplex PCR assay. The source is immuneACCESS, and TCRdb retained only in-frame sequences with V and J called. Part of the clones is not carried over; for the studies checked, unresolved V genes explain less than half of this, and the remainder is unexplained. The sample table shows 90,000 to 110,000 clones, and about 85% are seen once. Together, the top ten hold 6.5% to 9% of the sample. The sample was blood. These receptors were collected from a person aged 18 to 75 in good health.

This chain uses TRBV27 with TRBJ1-5; no clear D gene. The CDR3 is 14 amino acids. Per germline, CDR1 MNHEY and CDR2 SMNVEV (reference sequence). With 3 bases removed from V and 3 bases from J, the gap between germline ends came to 9 bases. CDR3 DNA sequence: TGTGCCAGCAGTTTTTCGCGGGTCAATCAGCCCCAGCATTTT. Amino acids: CASSFSRVNQPQHF.

This CDR3 is CASSQEDRPTGELFF. The CDR3 nucleotides read TGTGCCAGCAGCCAAGAGGACCGGCCAACCGGGGAGCTGTTTTTT. The chain carries TRBV4-2 and TRBJ2-2, with unresolved D. CDR1 and CDR2 (germline): LGHNA, YNFKEQ. There are 15 residues in the CDR3. V was shortened by 0 bases and J by 5 bases, with 10 bases between the two germline ends.

The chain couples TRBV5-1 to TRBJ2-1; TRBD1 agrees at 8 bases. Unmatched junction bases numbered 12, after V lost 0 bases and J lost 4 bases. CDR1 is SGHRS and CDR2 is YFSETQ in the germline V gene. This CDR3 has 18 residues. CDR3 sequence (DNA): TGCGCCAGCAGCTTGGTCCCGACCGGACAGGGAGTTTACAATGAGCAGTTCTTC. Translation: CASSLVPTGQGVYNEQFF.

The rearrangement joins TRBV5-4 to TRBJ2-1; 9 bases are a match to TRBD2. There are 14 residues in the CDR3. The V gene's germline CDR1 is SGHNT and CDR2 YYREEE (reference sequence). Trimming removed 3 bases from V and 5 bases from J; junction bases left unmatched: 3. CDR3: CASSSASGNNEQFF. The CDR3, as DNA: TGTGCCAGCAGCTCGGCTAGCGGGAACAATGAGCAGTTCTTC.